This T cell receptor beta chain was profiled in a study of blood T cell repertoires in COVID-19. TCRdb keeps only in-frame clones here, not all; method: immunoSEQ multiplex PCR. The table has about 180,000 clones, around four fifths seen once. The CDR3 runs 14 residues. J lost 7 bases, V lost 5 bases, and 11 bases had no gene match. The germline V gene has CDR1 SGHRS and CDR2 YFSETQ. Sequencing was performed on peripheral blood. The TCR originated in a woman aged 40 to 50 with COVID-19, enrolled during active disease. This chain connects TRBV5-1 to TRBJ1-1, with 7 bases identical to TRBD1. CDR3 DNA: TGCGCCAGCAGTAGAGGGGGCGAGGAAGATGAAGCTTTCTTT. Protein product: CASSRGGEEDEAFF.